This T cell receptor beta chain is from a study of blood T cell repertoires in COVID-19. Trimming removed 3 bases at V and 7 bases at J, with 10 bases between. The CDR3 runs to 14 residues. CDR1 SNHLY and CDR2 FYNNEI come from the germline V gene. This clone was found a few times. Other DNA sequences in this sample translate to the same CDR3. TCRdb's copy holds only in-frame clones and misses some; the assay was immunoSEQ multiplex PCR. The data contain 60,000 to 70,000 clones, 65% to 85% of them seen just once; the ten biggest clones take up 4.5% to 5.5%. The specimen sequenced was peripheral blood. The receptor was derived from an older woman with acute or convalescent COVID-19. This chain uses TRBV2 with TRBJ1-6, with D possibly TRBD1 on 5 matching bases. The CDR3 DNA reads as TGTGCCAGCAGTGAGGGCAGGGTGAATTCACCCCTCCACTTT. It is translated as CASSEGRVNSPLHF.